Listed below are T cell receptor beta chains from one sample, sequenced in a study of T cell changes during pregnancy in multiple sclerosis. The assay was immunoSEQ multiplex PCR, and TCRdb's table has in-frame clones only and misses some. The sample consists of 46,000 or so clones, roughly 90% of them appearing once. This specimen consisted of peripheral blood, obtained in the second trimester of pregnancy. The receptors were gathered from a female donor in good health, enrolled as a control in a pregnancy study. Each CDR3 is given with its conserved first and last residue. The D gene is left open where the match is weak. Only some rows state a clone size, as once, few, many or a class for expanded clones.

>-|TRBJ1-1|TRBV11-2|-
TGTGCCAGCAGCTTAATGGACAGCTCGGGAACTGAAGCTTTCTTT
CASSLMDSSGTEAFF
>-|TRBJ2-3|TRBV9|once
TGTGCCAGCAGCGTAGCACAGCTTGACACAGATACGCAGTATTTT
CASSVAQLDTDTQYF
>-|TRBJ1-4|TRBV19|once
TGTGCCAGTAGGTCGACAGGTAATGAAAAACTGTTTTTT
CASRSTGNEKLFF
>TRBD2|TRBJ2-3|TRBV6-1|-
TGTGCCAGCAGTGAAACTAGCGGGAGTGCAGATACGCAGTATTTT
CASSETSGSADTQYF
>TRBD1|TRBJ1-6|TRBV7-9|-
TGTGCCAGCAGCGCTGACAGGGGGAATTCACCCCTCCACTTT
CASSADRGNSPLHF
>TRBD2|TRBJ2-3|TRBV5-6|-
TGTGCCAGCAGCTTAAGCGGGGCCGCAGATACGCAGTATTTT
CASSLSGAADTQYF
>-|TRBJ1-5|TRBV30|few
TGTGCCTGGAGTGTACACGTCGACTCTAGCAATCAGCCCCAGCATTTT
CAWSVHVDSSNQPQHF
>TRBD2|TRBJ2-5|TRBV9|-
TGTGCCAGCAGCCCCCTTAGCGGGGATCAAGAGACCCAGTACTTC
CASSPLSGDQETQYF
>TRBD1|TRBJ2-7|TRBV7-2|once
TGTGCCAGCAGCCTTGGACAGGGGGTTATGACTTTTTACGAGCAGTACTTC
CASSLGQGVMTFYEQYF
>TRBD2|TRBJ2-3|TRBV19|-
TGTGCCAGTAGTATAGGACCGCGGGAGCGAACAGATACGCAGTATTTT
CASSIGPRERTDTQYF
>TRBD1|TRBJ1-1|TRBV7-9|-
TGTGCCAGCAGCTACGGGACAGGGTACACTGAAGCTTTCTTT
CASSYGTGYTEAFF
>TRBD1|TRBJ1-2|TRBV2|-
TGTGCCAGCAGTAAGGGACAGGGGGCTTATGGCTACACCTTC
CASSKGQGAYGYTF
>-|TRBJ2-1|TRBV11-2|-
TGTGCCAGCAGCCCCGGTGGGGCCAATGAGCAGTTCTTC
CASSPGGANEQFF
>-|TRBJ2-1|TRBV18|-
TGTGCCAGCTCACGGACCCAGGGCAATGAGCAGTTCTTC
CASSRTQGNEQFF
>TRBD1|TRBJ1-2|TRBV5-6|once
TGTGCCAGCAGCTTCGGGACAGGGATCGAGTATGGCTACACCTTC
CASSFGTGIEYGYTF
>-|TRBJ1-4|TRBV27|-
TGTGCCAGCAGTTTTTGGGGGGAAGGTGAAAAACTGTTTTTT
CASSFWGEGEKLFF
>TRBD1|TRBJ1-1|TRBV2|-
TGTGCCAGCAGAGGGACTTACTTGACAGGGAAGAACACTGAAGCTTTCTTT
CASRGTYLTGKNTEAFF
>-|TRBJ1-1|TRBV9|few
TGTGCCTCCGAGGGTGCGAACACTGAAGCTTTCTTT
CASEGANTEAFF
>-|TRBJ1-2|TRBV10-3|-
TGTGCCATCAGTGGAGGGCTGGGAGGGGACTATGGCTACACCTTC
CAISGGLGGDYGYTF
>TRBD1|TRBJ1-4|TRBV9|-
TGTGCCAGCAGCGCCACGACAGGGGGGAATGAAAAACTGTTTTTT
CASSATTGGNEKLFF
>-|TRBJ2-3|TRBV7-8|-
TGTGCCCCCCCGCCTGGCAGGCACACAGATACGCAGTATTTT
CAPPPGRHTDTQYF
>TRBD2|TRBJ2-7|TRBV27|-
TGTGCCAGCAGTTTAAATGTACTAGCGGAATGGTACGAGCAGTACTTC
CASSLNVLAEWYEQYF
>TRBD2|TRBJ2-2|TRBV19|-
TGTGCCAGTAGCAGACTAGCGGTGAACACCGGGGAGCTGTTTTTT
CASSRLAVNTGELFF
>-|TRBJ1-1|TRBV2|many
TGTGCCAGCAGTGAAGTTTGGGAGGGTGCCACTGAAGCTTTCTTT
CASSEVWEGATEAFF
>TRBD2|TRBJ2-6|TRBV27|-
TGTGCCAGCAGTTTGAGTTATACCCGGACGGGGCCGGGGGGTGGGGCCAACGTCCTGACTTTC
CASSLSYTRTGPGGGANVLTF
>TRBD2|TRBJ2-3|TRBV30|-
TGTGCCTGGGGCCCCACACCCCCCGGGAGGCTAAGCACAGATACGCAGTATTTT
CAWGPTPPGRLSTDTQYF
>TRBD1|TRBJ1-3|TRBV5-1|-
TGCGCCAGCAGCTTGGCCCAACAGGGGAGGGGAAACACCATATATTTT
CASSLAQQGRGNTIYF
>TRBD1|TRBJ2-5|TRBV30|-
TGTGCCTGGTCCGGACAGGATCAAGAGACCCAGTACTTC
CAWSGQDQETQYF
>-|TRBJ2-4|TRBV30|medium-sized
TGTGCCTGGAGTGAAGGGAGAGCCAAAAACATTCAGTACTTC
CAWSEGRAKNIQYF
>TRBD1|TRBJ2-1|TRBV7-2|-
TGTGCCAGCAGACAAGGACAGGGTGGGTCCTACAATGAGCAGTTCTTC
CASRQGQGGSYNEQFF
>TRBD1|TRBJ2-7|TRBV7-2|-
TGTGCCAGCAGCTCCCGGGGGACAGGGGGTGTGTACGAGCAGTACTTC
CASSSRGTGGVYEQYF
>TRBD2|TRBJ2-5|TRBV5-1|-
TGCGCCAGCAGCTTGGGGGGGCTAGCGGGCGGAGAGACCCAGTACTTC
CASSLGGLAGGETQYF
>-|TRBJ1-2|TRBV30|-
TGTGCCAGTGTTGGAATTCAGGGGACGGGCTACACCTTC
CASVGIQGTGYTF
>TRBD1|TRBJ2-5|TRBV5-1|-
TGCGCCAGCAGCTTGGCGGGACAGGGGTTGGGAGAGACCCAGTACTTC
CASSLAGQGLGETQYF
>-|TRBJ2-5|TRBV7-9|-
TGTGCCAGCAGCTTACAGGACAGCCAAGAGACCCAGTACTTC
CASSLQDSQETQYF
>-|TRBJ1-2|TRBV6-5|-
TGTGCCAGCAACCTGGGGGGCTATGGCTACACCTTC
CASNLGGYGYTF
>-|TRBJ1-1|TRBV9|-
TGTGCCAGCGCCCAGGGTCCGACGAACACTGAAGCTTTCTTT
CASAQGPTNTEAFF
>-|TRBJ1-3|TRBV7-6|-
TGTGCCAGCAGCTTAAAGGGGCTAGTGGGAAACACCATATATTTT
CASSLKGLVGNTIYF
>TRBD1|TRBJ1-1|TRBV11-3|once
TGTGCCAGCAGCACCTCGAAGGGGACAGGGGGTACCCGGGTGAACACTGAAGCTTTCTTT
CASSTSKGTGGTRVNTEAFF
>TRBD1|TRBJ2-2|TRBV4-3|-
TGCGCCAGCAGCCAAGAATTTGAGGGGGCGCGGACCGGGGAGCTGTTTTTT
CASSQEFEGARTGELFF
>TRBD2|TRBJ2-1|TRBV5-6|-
TGTGCCAGCAGCCCGACTAGCGGATACAATGAGCAGTTCTTC
CASSPTSGYNEQFF
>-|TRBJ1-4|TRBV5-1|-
TGCGCCAGCAGCAGGGGGATGGGGGAAAAACTGTTTTTT
CASSRGMGEKLFF
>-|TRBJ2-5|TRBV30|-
TGTGCCTGGAGTCCACACACAGAGACCCAGTACTTC
CAWSPHTETQYF